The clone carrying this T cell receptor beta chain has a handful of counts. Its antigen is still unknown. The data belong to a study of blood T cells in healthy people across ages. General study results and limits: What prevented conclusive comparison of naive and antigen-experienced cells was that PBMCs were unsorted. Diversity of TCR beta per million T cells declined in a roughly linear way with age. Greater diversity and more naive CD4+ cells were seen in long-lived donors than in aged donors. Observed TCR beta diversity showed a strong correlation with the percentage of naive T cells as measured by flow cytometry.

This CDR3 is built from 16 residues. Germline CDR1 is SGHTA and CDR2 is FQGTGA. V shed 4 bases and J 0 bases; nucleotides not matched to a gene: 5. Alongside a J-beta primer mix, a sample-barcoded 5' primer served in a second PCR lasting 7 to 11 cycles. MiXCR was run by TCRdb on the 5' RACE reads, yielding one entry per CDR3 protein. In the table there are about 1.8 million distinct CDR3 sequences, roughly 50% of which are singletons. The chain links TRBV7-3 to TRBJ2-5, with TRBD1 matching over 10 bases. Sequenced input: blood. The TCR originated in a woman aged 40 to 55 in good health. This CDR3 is CASSSSDRGYQETQYF. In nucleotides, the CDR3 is TGTGCCAGCAGCTCCTCGGACAGGGGGTACCAAGAGACCCAGTACTTC.